These 20 T cell receptor beta chains were sequenced from one sample in a study of cytomegalovirus exposure and HLA in healthy donors. The primer mix had 60 Vbeta and 13 Jbeta primers. Using immunoSEQ multiplex PCR, the repertoire was profiled, and TCRdb retains in-frame clones only, with some absent. This sample yields approximately 160,000 clones, of which over 75% are seen a single time; 1.3% belongs to the top ten. Sequenced material: PBMCs. The receptor source for this set is a man aged 50-59 years in good health and CMV-seropositive.

The table lists this clone with a count of one. The genes are TRBV5-4 and TRBJ2-5; TRBD1 agrees at 9 bases. Trimming at V came to 4 bases and at J to 1 base, leaving 5 bases not matched to a gene. The CDR3 is made up of 15 amino acids. Germline V CDR1 and CDR2: SGHNT, YYREEE (reference sequence). The CDR3 bases are TGTGCCAGCAGCCGACAGGGGGGGACCCAAGAGACCCAGTACTTC. This codes for CASSRQGGTQETQYF.

This clone was recorded a few times. This chain links TRBV9 with TRBJ1-5; no reliable D call. Germline loops: CDR1 SGDLS, CDR2 YYNGEE. Trimming stripped 1 base from V and 3 bases from J, with 11 bases between. This CDR3 contains 15 residues. The CDR3 DNA follows: TGTGCCAGCAGCGTAAGTATAGCGTTCAATCAGCCCCAGCATTTT. This gives the protein CASSVSIAFNQPQHF.

In this sample, this clone turned up once. The chain combines TRBV9 with TRBJ1-2; D is unclear. This CDR3 has 16 amino acids. Trimming took off 0 bases at V and 1 base at J, with 13 bases between the two ends. Looked up from germline, CDR1 is SGDLS and CDR2 is YYNGEE. As DNA, the CDR3 is TGTGCCAGCAGCGTAGAGGCTCGGAGGGATAACTATGGCTACACCTTC. As protein: CASSVEARRDNYGYTF.

The chain is built from TRBV28 and TRBJ1-2; 9 bases agree with TRBD1. V trimming: 0 bases; J trimming: 6 bases; junction bases outside the gene matches: 5. Germline CDR1 and CDR2: MDHEN and SYDVKM. This CDR3 contains 15 residues. The CDR3 DNA reads as TGTGCCAGCAGTTTATGGAGGACAGGGGTTGATGGCTACACCTTC. Protein: CASSLWRTGVDGYTF.

The V and J genes are TRBV7-2 and TRBJ2-5; a weak D match, TRBD2 (5 bases). Trimming took 1 base from V and 1 from J, leaving 13 bases between them. CDR1 and CDR2 (germline): SGHTA, FQGNSA. This CDR3 region has 16 residues. CDR3 loop: CASSLVGVGSQETQYF. Written as DNA, the CDR3 is TGTGCCAGCAGCTTAGTCGGGGTGGGGTCCCAAGAGACCCAGTACTTC.

The CDR3 spells CASSIDRGQGGELFF. As DNA, the CDR3 is TGTGCCAGCAGTATAGACAGGGGGCAGGGCGGGGAGCTGTTTTTT. The gene calls are TRBV28 and TRBJ2-2, with 10 positions matching TRBD1. The germline gives CDR1 MDHEN, CDR2 SYDVKM. J was trimmed by 7 bases and V by 5 bases; bases with no gene match: 7. The CDR3 has 15 amino acids.

The gene calls are TRBV28 and TRBJ2-7, with 9 positions matching TRBD1. CDR1 and CDR2 (germline): MDHEN, SYDVKM. J lost 1 base, V lost 7 bases, and 5 bases had no gene match. The CDR3 extends over 14 amino acids. CDR3 bases: TGTGCCAGCACCGGGACAGGGCAGTCCTACGAGCAGTACTTC. Its protein is CASTGTGQSYEQYF. The full variable domain, rest sourced from reference TRBV28 and TRBJ2-7, is DVKVTQSSRYLVKRTGEKVFLECVQDMDHENMFWYRQDPGLGLRLIYFSYDVKMKEKGDIPEGYSVSREKKERFSLILESASTNQTSMYLCASTGTGQSYEQYFGPGTRLTVT.

V and J are TRBV6-5 and TRBJ2-3, with 8 bases identical to TRBD1. This CDR3 is 14 amino acids long. Trimming removed 6 bases from V and 5 bases from J; junction bases left unmatched: 7. CDR1 MNHEY and CDR2 SVGAGI come from the germline V gene. The CDR3 spells CASSRTGSGDTQYF. The DNA for the CDR3 is TGTGCCAGCAGCCGGACAGGGTCCGGAGATACGCAGTATTTT.

The chain has TRBV5-5 and TRBJ2-5; a possible D gene is TRBD2 (6 bases). V lost 4 bases and J 5 bases, leaving 18 bases between the germline ends. This CDR3 comprises 15 residues. From germline, CDR1 is SGHKS and CDR2 YYEKEE (reference sequence). Written as DNA, the CDR3 is TGTGCCAGCAGCCTCACGGAGGGGAGGATCGAGACCCAGTACTTC. This codes for CASSLTEGRIETQYF.

The V and J genes are TRBV9 and TRBJ1-2; TRBD1 is a possible D gene (6 bases). The V and J ends lost 0 bases and 4 bases respectively, with 16 bases between them. The CDR3 covers 16 residues. Germline lookup yields CDR1 SGDLS and CDR2 YYNGEE. CDR3: CASSVEGGRKGYGYTF. The CDR3, as DNA: TGTGCCAGCAGCGTAGAGGGGGGGCGCAAGGGCTATGGCTACACCTTC.

J is TRBJ2-1 and V is TRBV11-2, with D tentatively TRBD1 (6 bases). This CDR3 region has 16 residues. Trimming left V 1 base short and J 8 bases short, with 18 bases between. Per the germline V gene, CDR1 is SGHAT and CDR2 is FQNNGV. CDR3 protein: CASSLGTGTHRDEQFF. CDR3 DNA: TGTGCCAGCAGCTTAGGAACCGGGACCCACAGGGATGAGCAGTTCTTC.

The gene calls are TRBV6-5 and TRBJ2-1, with 11 bases matching TRBD2. J lost 6 bases, V lost 2 bases, and 0 bases had no gene match. The CDR3 covers 14 residues. Per the germline V gene, CDR1 is MNHEY and CDR2 is SVGAGI. CDR3 region: CASSYTSGSNEQFF. The CDR3 DNA is TGTGCCAGCAGTTACACTAGCGGGAGCAATGAGCAGTTCTTC.

This chain connects TRBV2 to TRBJ2-2, with 10 positions matching TRBD2. Germline CDR1 reads SNHLY; CDR2 reads FYNNEI. V was pared by 5 bases and J by 2 bases, with 11 bases of the junction left unmatched. The CDR3 is 18 residues long. The CDR3 bases are TGTGCCAGCAGTCTTACTCCCCTAGCGGGAGTAAACACCGGGGAGCTGTTTTTT. Translation gives CASSLTPLAGVNTGELFF.

The rearrangement links TRBV30 to TRBJ1-2; no reliable D call. The CDR3 is made up of 11 amino acids. Germline V gene sequence: CDR1 GTSNPN, CDR2 SVGIG (reference sequence). V was pared by 3 bases and J by 2 bases, with 4 bases between. CDR3 nucleotides: TGTGCCTGGAGCCGGAACTATGGCTACACCTTC. This translates into CAWSRNYGYTF. The full variable domain, in which reference TRBV30 and TRBJ1-2 provide the parts outside the CDR3, is SQTIHQWPATLVQPVGSPLSLECTVEGTSNPNLYWYRQAAGRGLQLLFYSVGIGQISSEVPQNLSASRPQDRQFILSSKKLLLSDSGFYLCAWSRNYGYTFGSGTRLTVV.

The rearrangement uses TRBV19 and TRBJ2-2, with 7 bases lining up with TRBD1. The CDR3 totals 15 residues. Trimming at V came to 4 bases and at J to 3 bases, leaving 5 bases not matched to a gene. CDR1 and CDR2 from the germline V gene are LNHDA and SQIVND (reference sequence). The DNA of the CDR3 is TGTGCCAGTAGTAGCACAGGGGACGACACCGGGGAGCTGTTTTTT. Encoded protein: CASSSTGDDTGELFF.

The chain carries TRBV6-1 and TRBJ1-2, with a weak D call TRBD1 (5 bases). The CDR3 sequence is 15 residues long. Trimming removed 3 bases at V and 2 bases at J, with 13 bases between. Germline V gene lookup returns CDR1 MNHNS and CDR2 SASEGT. The CDR3 region is CASSEGLRQNYGYTF. CDR3 sequence (DNA): TGTGCCAGCAGTGAGGGACTACGGCAGAACTATGGCTACACCTTC.

Concerning this clone itself: Other DNA sequences from this sample encode an identical CDR3 as well. V and J are TRBV7-3 and TRBJ2-2; tentatively, D is TRBD2 (5 bases). The CDR3 totals 15 residues. Germline loops: CDR1 SGHTA, CDR2 FQGTGA. The V end was cut by 2 bases, the J end by 5 bases, with 12 bases between. The chain's CDR3 is CASSLGLAGTGELFF. The CDR3 DNA reads TGTGCCAGCAGCTTAGGGCTAGCCGGAACCGGGGAGCTGTTTTTT.

The J gene is TRBJ2-7, the V gene TRBV7-9, with TRBD1 identical over 7 bases. CDR1 SEHNR and CDR2 FQNEAQ come from the germline V gene (reference sequence). The CDR3 runs 16 residues. Losses at the gene ends were 3 bases for V and 1 base for J; bases not matched to a gene: 9. CDR3 sequence reads: CASSFPPDRASYEQYF. In nucleotides, the CDR3 is TGTGCCAGCAGCTTCCCCCCCGACAGGGCTTCCTACGAGCAGTACTTC.

The CDR3 region has the DNA TGTGCCAGCAGCCGAGATACGTTTCAGCCCCAGCATTTT. Its translation: CASSRDTFQPQHF. V usage is TRBV5-5 and J usage is TRBJ1-5; D is unresolved. This CDR3 has 13 amino acids. The V and J ends lost 4 bases and 6 bases respectively, with 11 bases between them. Per the germline V gene, CDR1 is SGHKS and CDR2 is YYEKEE (reference sequence).

V is TRBV18 and J is TRBJ2-1; 9 bases fit TRBD1. The CDR3 consists of 14 residues. The trim removed 6 bases at V and 8 bases at J, leaving 8 bases unmatched. CDR1 is KGHSH and CDR2 is LQKENI in the germline V gene. This CDR3 reads CASSSTGGADEQFF. CDR3 nucleotide sequence: TGTGCCAGCTCGTCGACAGGGGGAGCGGATGAGCAGTTCTTC.